The entry below gives a single T cell receptor (beta chain) sequence along with its context. Its antigen is currently unknown. This specimen belongs to a study of shared clonotypes between healthy human individuals. General study findings and limits: In this cohort, only blood was sampled, and tissue repertoires likely differ.

Running of the assay took place at deep level. Some clones are missing from TCRdb's copy, which holds only in-frame ones; the method was immunoSEQ multiplex PCR. The sample records roughly 330,000 clones, roughly 70% being singletons. The sequenced material came from memory CD4+ T cells sorted from blood. Subset here: CD45RA-negative fraction. The TCR originated in a man under 40 in good health.

This CDR3 reads CASSEQGWYEQYF. In DNA form, the CDR3 reads TGTGCCAGTAGTGAGCAGGGGTGGTACGAGCAGTACTTC. The chain couples TRBV19 to TRBJ2-7, with TRBD1 as a possible D gene (6 bases). From germline, CDR1 is LNHDA and CDR2 SQIVND (reference sequence). The CDR3 spans 13 residues. V shed 5 bases and J shed 4 bases, with 12 bases lying between them.